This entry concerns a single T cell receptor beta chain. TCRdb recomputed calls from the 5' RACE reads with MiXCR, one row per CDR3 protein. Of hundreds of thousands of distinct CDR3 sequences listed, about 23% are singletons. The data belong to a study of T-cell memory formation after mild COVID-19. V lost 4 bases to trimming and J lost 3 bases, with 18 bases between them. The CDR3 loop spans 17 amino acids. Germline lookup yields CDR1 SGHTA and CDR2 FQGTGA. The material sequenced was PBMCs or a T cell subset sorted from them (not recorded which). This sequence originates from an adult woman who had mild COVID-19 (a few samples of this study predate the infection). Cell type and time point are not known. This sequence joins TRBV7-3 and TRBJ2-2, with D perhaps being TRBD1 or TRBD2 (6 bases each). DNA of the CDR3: TGTGCCAGCAGCTGGGGGGCCGGGACCGACTACACCGGGGAGCTGTTTTTT. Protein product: CASSWGAGTDYTGELFF.